The 9 T cell receptor beta chains in this list originate from one sample, sequenced in a study of cytomegalovirus exposure and HLA in healthy donors. The protocol was immunoSEQ multiplex PCR, while the TCRdb copy is restricted to in-frame clones and leaves out a portion. The sample shows some 200,000 clones, roughly 82% of them seen only once. The sample comprised PBMCs. These receptors all come from a woman in her 30s in good health and CMV-seropositive.

The chain employs TRBV5-6 and TRBJ1-1, with D perhaps TRBD1 (5 bases). The germline V gene encodes CDR1 SGHDT and CDR2 YYEEEE. This CDR3 contains 16 residues. Trimming cost V 1 base and J 5 bases, with 18 bases left between them. CDR3 protein: CASSLPGGVLGTEAFF. In DNA, the CDR3 is TGTGCCAGCAGCTTGCCCGGGGGGGTTCTTGGGACTGAAGCTTTCTTT.

The V and J genes are TRBV5-1 and TRBJ2-5; D may be TRBD2 (5 bases). Germline values: CDR1 SGHRS, CDR2 YFSETQ. V lost 1 base and J 5 bases, leaving 12 bases between the germline ends. The CDR3 totals 14 residues. CDR3 bases: TGCGCCAGCAGCTTGAAGCGCGGGCGGGAGACCCAGTACTTC. Translating it yields CASSLKRGRETQYF.

This chain connects TRBV5-6 to TRBJ1-1; D is ambiguous. Deletions cut 2 bases from V and 3 bases from J, with 14 bases between. The CDR3 totals 15 residues. Germline CDR1 SGHDT, CDR2 YYEEEE. The chain's CDR3 is CASSFGPKGDTEAFF. In nucleotides, the CDR3 is TGTGCCAGCAGCTTTGGGCCGAAAGGCGACACTGAAGCTTTCTTT.

The chain is built from TRBV28 and TRBJ1-4; TRBD1 aligns across 12 bases. This CDR3 is 17 amino acids long. The trim removed 2 bases at V and 4 bases at J, leaving 5 bases unmatched. Germline CDR1 reads MDHEN; CDR2 reads SYDVKM. The CDR3 region has the DNA TGTGCCAGCAGTTTAGGGGACAGGGGGCTTTTTAATGAAAAACTGTTTTTT. It translates to CASSLGDRGLFNEKLFF.

This clone occurred once. This chain uses TRBV10-3 with TRBJ1-1, with D possibly being TRBD1 (5 bases). CDR3 length: 14 residues. Trimming removed 4 bases from V and 4 bases from J, with 13 bases in between. Looked up from germline, CDR1 is ENHRY and CDR2 is SYGVKD. CDR3 residues: CAISGVGGGTEAFF. In DNA, the CDR3 is TGTGCCATCAGTGGAGTCGGGGGGGGCACTGAAGCTTTCTTT.

The chain carries TRBV28 and TRBJ2-7; TRBD2 might be the D (5 bases). The CDR3 extends over 13 amino acids. Trimming pared 5 bases from V and 4 bases from J, leaving 12 bases between. Looked up from germline, CDR1 is MDHEN and CDR2 is SYDVKM. Here the CDR3 DNA reads TGTGCCAGCAGTCCCGCCAGACTATACGAGCAGTACTTC. Residues: CASSPARLYEQYF.

The DNA for the CDR3 is TGTGCCAGTAGTACGGCTGGGGCCAACGTCCTGACTTTC. This encodes CASSTAGANVLTF. The chain links TRBV19 to TRBJ2-6; D unresolved. In germline, CDR1 is LNHDA, CDR2 SQIVND (reference sequence). The CDR3 totals 13 residues. V was cut by 4 bases and J by 2 bases, with 3 bases left in between.

This chain links TRBV28 with TRBJ1-1, with 8 bases aligning to TRBD1. Germline assignment: CDR1 MDHEN and CDR2 SYDVKM. The CDR3 totals 14 residues. V was pared by 5 bases and J by 1 base, with 3 bases of the junction left unmatched. Here the CDR3 DNA reads TGTGCCAGCAGTCCCGGGACAGGGAACACTGAAGCTTTCTTT. Translated: CASSPGTGNTEAFF.

The gene calls are TRBV29-1 and TRBJ2-6; D might be TRBD1 (5 bases). CDR3 length: 16 residues. Germline-derived CDR1 and CDR2 are SQVTM and ANQGSEA. Trimming took 4 bases from V and 2 from J, leaving 15 bases between them. The CDR3, as DNA: TGCAGCGTTGCGTCTGGGGCTGAGGCTGGGGCCAACGTCCTGACTTTC. It yields the protein CSVASGAEAGANVLTF.